These 2 T cell receptor beta chains share one sample of origin, sequenced in a study of identical twins. MiXCR was run by TCRdb on the 5' RACE reads, yielding one entry per CDR3 protein. The sample consists of roughly 1.6 million distinct CDR3 sequences, 25% to 35% of them appearing once. Sequencing input: cord blood. All receptors derive from a newborn girl in good health.

The sample holds a few counts of this clonotype. The chain recombines TRBV5-6 with TRBJ1-1; maybe TRBD1 (5 bases). The CDR3 length is 16 residues. Trimming took off 2 bases at V and 5 bases at J, with 19 bases between the two ends. In germline, CDR1 is SGHDT, CDR2 YYEEEE. The CDR3 nucleotides are TGTGCCAGCAGCTTCTATGGACGGGGGGTTCGGACTGAAGCTTTCTTT. As protein: CASSFYGRGVRTEAFF.

This clonotype was seen a handful of times. The V call is TRBV21-1, the J call TRBJ1-6; TRBD1 is the table's D call, not checked against the DNA. TRBV21-1 is flagged as a pseudogene. The CDR3 is 19 residues long. This chain's CDR3 is CASSKGALRQGLYNSPLHF. The CDR3 DNA reads TGTGCCAGCAGCAAAGGCGCCCTTAGACAGGGCCTCTATAATTCACCCCTCCACTTT.